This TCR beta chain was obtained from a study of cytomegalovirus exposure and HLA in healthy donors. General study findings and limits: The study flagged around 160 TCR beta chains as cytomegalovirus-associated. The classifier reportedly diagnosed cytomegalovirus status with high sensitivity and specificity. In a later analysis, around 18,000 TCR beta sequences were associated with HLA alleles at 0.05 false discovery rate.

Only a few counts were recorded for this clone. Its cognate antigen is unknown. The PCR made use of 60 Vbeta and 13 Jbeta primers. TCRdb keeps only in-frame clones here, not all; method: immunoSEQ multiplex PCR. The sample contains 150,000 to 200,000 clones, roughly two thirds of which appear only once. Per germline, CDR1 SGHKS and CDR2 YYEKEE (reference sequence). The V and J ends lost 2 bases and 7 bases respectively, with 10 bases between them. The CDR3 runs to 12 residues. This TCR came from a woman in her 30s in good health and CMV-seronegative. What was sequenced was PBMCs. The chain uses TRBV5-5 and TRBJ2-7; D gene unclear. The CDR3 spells CASSFLTEEQYF. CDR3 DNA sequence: TGTGCCAGCAGCTTCCTCACTGAGGAGCAGTACTTC.